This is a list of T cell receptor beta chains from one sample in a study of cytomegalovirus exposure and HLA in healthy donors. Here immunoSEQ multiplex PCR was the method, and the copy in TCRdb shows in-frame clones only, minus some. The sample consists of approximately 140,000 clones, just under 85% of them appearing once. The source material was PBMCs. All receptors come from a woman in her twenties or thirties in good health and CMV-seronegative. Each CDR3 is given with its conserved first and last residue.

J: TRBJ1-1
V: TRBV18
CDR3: CASSPTYTDTEAFF

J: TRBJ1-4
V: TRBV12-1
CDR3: CASRDRQEANEKLFF

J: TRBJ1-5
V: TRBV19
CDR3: CASTEDRPGQGGTKGQPQHF

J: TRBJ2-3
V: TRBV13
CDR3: CASSKGTSGGTDTQYF

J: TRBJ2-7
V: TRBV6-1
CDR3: CASSKTGLEQYF

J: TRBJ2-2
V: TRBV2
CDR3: CASKQGGNIGELFF

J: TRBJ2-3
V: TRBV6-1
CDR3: CASDSGQGDHTQYF

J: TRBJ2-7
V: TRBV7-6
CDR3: CASSLRDRDYEQYF

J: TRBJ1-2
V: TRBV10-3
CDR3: CAIRNSGQGAAGYTF

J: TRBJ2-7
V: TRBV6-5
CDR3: CATSGGQGRYEQYF

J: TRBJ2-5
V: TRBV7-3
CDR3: CASSLRGGAETQYF

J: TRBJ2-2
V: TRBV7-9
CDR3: CASSFSGGAPGELFF

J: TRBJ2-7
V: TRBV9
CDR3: CASSVGTVDYEQYF

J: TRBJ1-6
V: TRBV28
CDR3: CASSLGQGANNSPLHF

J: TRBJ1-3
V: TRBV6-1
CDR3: CASSKNREFGNTIYF

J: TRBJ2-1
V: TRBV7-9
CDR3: CASSSILGGAPYNEQFF

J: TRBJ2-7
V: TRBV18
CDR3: CASSPRTAYEQYF

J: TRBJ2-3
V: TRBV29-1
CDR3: CSAQGPRADTQYF

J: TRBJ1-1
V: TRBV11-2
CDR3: CASRATGTNTEAFF

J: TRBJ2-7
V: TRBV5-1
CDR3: CASSPGGARYEQYF

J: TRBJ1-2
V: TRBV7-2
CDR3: CASSLYGRGSYGYTF

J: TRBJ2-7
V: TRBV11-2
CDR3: CASSLKVGTSGGEQYF

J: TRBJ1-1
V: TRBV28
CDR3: CASSPSTGALTEAFF

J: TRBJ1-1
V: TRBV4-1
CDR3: CASSQTSGGGTTEAFF

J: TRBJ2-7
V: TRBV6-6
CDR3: CASSYSRGGRSYEQYF

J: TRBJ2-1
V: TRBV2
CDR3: CASSERYEQFF

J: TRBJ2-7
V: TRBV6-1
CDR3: CASKVLDRVDYEQYF

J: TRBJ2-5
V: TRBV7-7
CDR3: CASSRTGRLKETQYF

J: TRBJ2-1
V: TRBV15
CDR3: CATSRDISGGGYNEQFF

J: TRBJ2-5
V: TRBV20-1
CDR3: CGFRDIETQYF

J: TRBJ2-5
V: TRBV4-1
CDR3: CASSLRPLRYQETQYF

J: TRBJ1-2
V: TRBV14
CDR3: CASSQDPGANYGYTF

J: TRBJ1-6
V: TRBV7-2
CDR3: CASSAGTGNSPLHF

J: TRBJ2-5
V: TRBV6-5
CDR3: CASSYTTGLAVPQYF

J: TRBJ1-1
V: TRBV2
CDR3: CASREVNTEAFF

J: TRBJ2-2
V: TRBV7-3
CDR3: CASSFTSGENTGELFF

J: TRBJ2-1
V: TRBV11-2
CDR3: CASSLRDRYNNEQFF

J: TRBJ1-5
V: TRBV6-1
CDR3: CASSERPGYSNQPQHF

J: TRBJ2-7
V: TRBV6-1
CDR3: CASSGAGIGPYEQYF

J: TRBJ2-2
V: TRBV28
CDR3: CASSIGGAGTGELFF

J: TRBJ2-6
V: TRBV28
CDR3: CASSTRQSSGANVLTF

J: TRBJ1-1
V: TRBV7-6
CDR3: CASSPGQVNTEAFF

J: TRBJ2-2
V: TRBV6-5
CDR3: CASSYSTTGGTGELFF

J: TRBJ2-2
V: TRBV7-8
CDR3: CASSLSTGGELFF

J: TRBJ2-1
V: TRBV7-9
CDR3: CASSLTVPSYNEQFF

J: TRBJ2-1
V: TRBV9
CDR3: CASSVIAGVHNEQFF

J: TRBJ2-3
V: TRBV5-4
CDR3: CASSLVAKDRELYF

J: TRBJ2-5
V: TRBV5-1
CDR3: CASSLPPGEETQYF

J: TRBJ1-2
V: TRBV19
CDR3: CASSIMGQWYGYTF

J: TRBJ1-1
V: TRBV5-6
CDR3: CASSRSNTEAFF

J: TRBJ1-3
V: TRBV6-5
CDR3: CASRPTGLAGNTIYF

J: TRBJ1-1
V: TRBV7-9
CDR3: CASSLERLGTEAFF

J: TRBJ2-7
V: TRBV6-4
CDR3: CASSDSLRQGDSLGEQYF

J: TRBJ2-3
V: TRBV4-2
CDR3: CASSQEPAGGGNTQYF

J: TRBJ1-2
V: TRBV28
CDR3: CASSSLSDIPQGAGGYTF